The rows below give T cell receptor beta chains drawn from one sample of a study of persistence of HIV-infected CD4 T cells. Assay: immunoSEQ multiplex PCR; the TCRdb copy retains only in-frame clones and omits some. Found here are 35,000 to 55,000 clones, 88% of them singletons; the top ten hold 0.4% to 0.5%. Their target antigens are unknown. The specimen was CD4+ T cells sorted from PBMCs after roughly 17-hour stimulation, collected from a patient who received antiretroviral therapy. The receptor set was obtained from an adult woman with HIV who was CMV-seropositive. Both conserved end residues are part of each CDR3. D genes are given only for firm matches. Not every row has a clone size; where given, it reads once, few, many or a size class.

TRBJ1-1	.	TRBV19	.	TGTGCCAGTAGTATAGGGAGACAGAACACTGAAGCTTTCTTT	CASSIGRQNTEAFF
TRBJ2-2	.	TRBV29-1	.	TGCAGCGTTGAGGCAGGCTACACCGGGGAGCTGTTTTTT	CSVEAGYTGELFF
TRBJ2-3	TRBD2	TRBV13	.	TGTGCCAGCAGCTTTCGGGGGGGATACACAGATACGCAGTATTTT	CASSFRGGYTDTQYF
TRBJ2-3	TRBD2	TRBV9	.	TGTGCCAGCAGCCCCCCCGGGGGGAGCGCAGATACGCAGTATTTT	CASSPPGGSADTQYF
TRBJ1-5	.	TRBV27	.	TGTGCCAGCAGTTTTCTTCCAAATAGCAATCAGCCCCAGCATTTT	CASSFLPNSNQPQHF
TRBJ1-2	.	TRBV5-5	.	TGTGCCAGCAGCTTGCAGGGGCTAGGCTATGGCTACACCTTC	CASSLQGLGYGYTF
TRBJ1-1	TRBD1	TRBV20-1	.	TGCAGTGCTCAAGACAGGGCAGAAGCTTTCTTT	CSAQDRAEAFF
TRBJ2-1	TRBD2	TRBV10-1	.	TGCGCCAGCAGTGATAGCGGGGGGATCTTTCGCGGGCAGTTCTTC	CASSDSGGIFRGQFF
TRBJ1-1	.	TRBV12-3/TRBV12-4	once	TGTGCCAGCAGTTTACCCGGACTCACTGAAGCTTTCTTT	CASSLPGLTEAFF
TRBJ1-5	.	TRBV19	.	TGTGCCAGTAGTAGTAGGAGGGCCCAGCCCCAGCATTTT	CASSSRRAQPQHF
TRBJ1-1	.	TRBV5-4	few	TGTGCCAGCAGCACTCCGACGGGGGGCTTGAACACTGAAGCTTTCTTT	CASSTPTGGLNTEAFF
TRBJ2-7	.	TRBV5-8	.	TGTGCCAGCAGCGCAACAGGGTACGAGCAGTACTTC	CASSATGYEQYF
TRBJ2-3	TRBD2	TRBV2	.	TGTGCCAGCAGTCCCCGAGGTAGCGGGGGGGCGCAGTATTTT	CASSPRGSGGAQYF
TRBJ1-2	.	TRBV7-3	.	TGTGCCAGCAGCGTTGGGACCGCGGCTCCCACCTTC	CASSVGTAAPTF
TRBJ2-7	.	TRBV6-4	once	TGTGCCCGTGGACCGGGACCTTCGTTCTCCTACGAGCAGTACTTC	CARGPGPSFSYEQYF
TRBJ1-6	.	TRBV30	.	TGTGCCCAAGGGAGGAGCTCCTATAATTCACCCCTCCACTTT	CAQGRSSYNSPLHF
TRBJ1-2	TRBD1	TRBV27	.	TGTGCCAGCAGTAGTATACAGGGGGCCCTCTATGGCTACACCTTC	CASSSIQGALYGYTF
TRBJ2-1	.	TRBV27	.	TGTGCCAGCACCGAATCTGGGCGGAATGAGCAGTTCTTC	CASTESGRNEQFF
TRBJ1-2	TRBD1	TRBV6-6	.	TGTGCCAGCAGGGGAAGACAGGGTTACTATGGCTACACCTTC	CASRGRQGYYGYTF
TRBJ1-1	.	TRBV19	.	TGTGCCAGTAGTGGAAGATACAGGGTTGCTGAAGCTTTCTTT	CASSGRYRVAEAFF
TRBJ2-2	TRBD1	TRBV5-1	.	TGCGCCAGCAGCATAACAGGGGACACCGGGGAGCTGTTTTTT	CASSITGDTGELFF
TRBJ2-1	.	TRBV19	.	TGTGCCAGTAGTAGCACCGGGGGTTACAATGAGCAGTTCTTC	CASSSTGGYNEQFF
TRBJ2-3	TRBD1	TRBV2	.	TGTGCCAGCAGCCCGACAGGGGAATTAACAGATACGCAGTATTTT	CASSPTGELTDTQYF
TRBJ1-4	TRBD1	TRBV5-1	.	TGCGCCAGCAGCTCCTCCCGGGACAGGTCTAATGAAAAACTGTTTTTT	CASSSSRDRSNEKLFF
TRBJ1-4	.	TRBV4-2	.	TGTGCCAGCAGCCAAGATAGCGGCACTAATGAAAAACTGTTTTTT	CASSQDSGTNEKLFF
TRBJ2-7	TRBD1	TRBV18	.	TGTGCCAGCTCATCCACTTCTAGGGGACAGGGATCCTACGAGCAGTACTTC	CASSSTSRGQGSYEQYF
TRBJ1-1	.	TRBV24-1	.	TGTGCCACCAGTGGGAATAGGGCCACTGAAGCTTTCTTT	CATSGNRATEAFF
TRBJ1-5	.	TRBV27	.	TGTGCCAGCAGGTACTTCTGGGGTCAGCCCCAGCATTTT	CASRYFWGQPQHF
TRBJ1-1	.	TRBV5-4	.	TGTGCCAGCAGCTCCACAACAGGATTTGGGACTGAAGCTTTCTTT	CASSSTTGFGTEAFF
TRBJ1-3	TRBD1	TRBV5-5	.	TGTGCCAGCAGCAATGCACTCAGGGGGCATGGAAACACCATATATTTT	CASSNALRGHGNTIYF
TRBJ1-2	TRBD1	TRBV14	.	TGTGCCAGCAGCCTTTCCGGGACAGGGGCTATTGGCTACACCTTC	CASSLSGTGAIGYTF
TRBJ1-2	.	TRBV20-1	.	TGCAGTGCTAGTCATAGAATTGGCAGAAACTATGGCTACACCTTC	CSASHRIGRNYGYTF
TRBJ1-1	.	TRBV19	.	TGTGCCAGTACAGACAGGACGAACACTGAAGCTTTCTTT	CASTDRTNTEAFF
TRBJ1-1	.	TRBV20-1	once	TGCAGTGCAGCAAAAGCGACTGAAGCTTTCTTT	CSAAKATEAFF
TRBJ2-2	.	TRBV7-3	.	TGTGCCAGCAGCCAGGGACGAAACACCGGGGAGCTGTTTTTT	CASSQGRNTGELFF
TRBJ2-5	TRBD2	TRBV11-3	.	TGTGCCAGTCAAGGCGGGACTAGCGAGACCCAGTACTTC	CASQGGTSETQYF
TRBJ2-1	TRBD2	TRBV10-1	once	TGCGCCAGCAGTGGGACTAGCGGCAATGAGCAGTTCTTC	CASSGTSGNEQFF
TRBJ2-3	.	TRBV5-1	.	TGCGCCAGCAGCTTAAGTTGGGGGGTCGGAGATACGCAGTATTTT	CASSLSWGVGDTQYF
TRBJ1-2	TRBD1	TRBV5-4	.	TGTGCCAGCAGCGGGGGGACAGCTAACTATGGCTACACCTTC	CASSGGTANYGYTF
TRBJ2-3	.	TRBV5-4	.	TGTGCCAGCAGCTTGGGGGAATCTAGCACAGATACGCAGTATTTT	CASSLGESSTDTQYF
TRBJ2-3	TRBD1	TRBV24-1	.	TGTGCCACCAGTGAAGTACTACCGGGACAGTCTAGCACAGATACGCAGTATTTT	CATSEVLPGQSSTDTQYF
TRBJ1-4	TRBD1	TRBV6-5	.	TGTGCCAGCAGGCCTAGGGGGCTCGGTGAAAAACTGTTTTTT	CASRPRGLGEKLFF
TRBJ2-5	.	TRBV7-8	.	TGTGCCAGCAGCTCCAGAGGGGGGGTGCAGACCCAGTACTTC	CASSSRGGVQTQYF
TRBJ1-6	.	TRBV5-1	.	TGCGCCAGCAGCTTGTTGCCCTACAGCCACTCACCCCTCCACTTT	CASSLLPYSHSPLHF
TRBJ2-3	TRBD2	TRBV5-1	.	TGCGCCAGCAGCTTCTCCCCTGCGGCCTCATCGAGCGGGGGCACAGATACGCAGTATTTT	CASSFSPAASSSGGTDTQYF
TRBJ1-1	TRBD1	TRBV15	.	TGTGCCACCAGCAGGGAACAGGGGGCTTTCTCTGAAGCTTTCTTT	CATSREQGAFSEAFF
TRBJ1-1	.	TRBV5-4	.	TGTGCCAGCAGCTTGCAACAGGGTGAGAACACTGAAGCTTTCTTT	CASSLQQGENTEAFF
TRBJ1-1	.	TRBV18	.	TGTGCCAGCTCACCAAGGGGGGGCACTGAAGCTTTCTTT	CASSPRGGTEAFF
TRBJ1-1	.	TRBV9	.	TGTGCCAGCAGCGCTAGTAGTGTCACTGAAGCTTTCTTT	CASSASSVTEAFF
TRBJ2-2	.	TRBV3-1/TRBV3-2	once	TGTGCCAGCAGCCAAGTAAGGACCGGGGAGCTGTTTTTT	CASSQVRTGELFF
TRBJ1-2	.	TRBV2	.	TGTGCCAGCAGTGAACAGGGAGACACCTTC	CASSEQGDTF
TRBJ2-2	.	TRBV20-1	.	TGCAGTGCTAGTGGGGGACCCACCGGGGAGCTGTTTTTT	CSASGGPTGELFF